These T cell receptor beta chains were read from a single sample in a study of cytomegalovirus exposure and HLA in healthy donors. Sequenced by immunoSEQ multiplex PCR; TCRdb stores in-frame clones only, minus some. This sample carries 150,000 to 200,000 clones, approximately 86% of them seen once, and the ten largest clones take about 1%. The sequenced sample was PBMCs. These receptors all stem from a boy between 2 and 10 years old in good health and CMV-seronegative. Each CDR3 is given with its conserved first and last residue. D genes are given only for firm matches. Expanded clones are given a class, and other clones once, few, many or no size at all.

v_gene	d_gene	len	abundance	j_gene	CDR3aa	CDR3nt
TRBV6-5	TRBD1	15	NA	TRBJ2-7	CASSYFRDSTYEQYF	TGTGCCAGCAGTTATTTTAGGGACAGTACCTACGAGCAGTACTTC
TRBV28	NA	16	NA	TRBJ1-5	CASSPREGFGNQPQHF	TGTGCCAGCAGTCCAAGGGAGGGCTTTGGCAATCAGCCCCAGCATTTT
TRBV4-1	TRBD2	16	NA	TRBJ2-1	CASSQDSAGGPFEQFF	TGCGCCAGCAGCCAAGATTCCGCGGGGGGGCCTTTTGAGCAGTTCTTC
TRBV4-2	TRBD2	15	NA	TRBJ2-3	CASSPRTSGTNTQYF	TGTGCCAGCAGCCCAAGGACTAGCGGCACTAATACGCAGTATTTT
TRBV5-4	TRBD2	13	NA	TRBJ2-7	CASSRGGAYEQYF	TGTGCCAGCAGCCGCGGGGGGGCTTACGAGCAGTACTTC
TRBV27	TRBD2	15	NA	TRBJ2-3	CASSYWTSGGNTQYF	TGTGCCAGCAGTTATTGGACTAGCGGGGGAAATACGCAGTATTTT
TRBV6-1	NA	13	NA	TRBJ1-6	CASSSSPSSPLHF	TGTGCCAGCAGCTCAAGCCCCTCCTCACCCCTCCACTTT
TRBV5-6	TRBD2	15	NA	TRBJ2-5	CASSFLAGDAQTQYF	TGTGCCAGCAGCTTTCTAGCGGGAGACGCACAGACCCAGTACTTC
TRBV28	TRBD2	15	NA	TRBJ2-5	CASSSSGVGKETQYF	TGTGCCAGCAGTTCTAGCGGGGTGGGAAAAGAGACCCAGTACTTC
TRBV11-2	NA	13	NA	TRBJ2-1	CASSLGTANEQFF	TGTGCCAGCAGCTTAGGGACAGCCAATGAGCAGTTCTTC
TRBV4-1	NA	15	few	TRBJ2-7	CASSQRRSSNYEQYF	TGCGCCAGCAGCCAACGAAGGAGCTCAAACTACGAGCAGTACTTC
TRBV9	TRBD1	17	NA	TRBJ2-4	CASSVSGTGTGGYIQYF	TGTGCCAGCAGCGTATCGGGAACCGGGACAGGGGGCTACATTCAGTACTTC
TRBV9	TRBD1	13	NA	TRBJ2-7	CASSGGQSYEQYF	TGTGCCAGCAGTGGGGGACAGTCCTACGAGCAGTACTTC
TRBV2	TRBD2	14	NA	TRBJ2-5	CASRPGLVSETQYF	TGTGCCAGCAGACCGGGACTAGTAAGTGAGACCCAGTACTTC
TRBV15	NA	16	NA	TRBJ1-1	CATGRDRPDKNTEAFF	TGTGCCACCGGCAGAGATCGTCCCGACAAGAACACTGAAGCTTTCTTT
TRBV14	NA	14	once	TRBJ2-2	CASSQGSVVGELFF	TGTGCCAGCAGCCAAGGGAGCGTCGTGGGGGAGCTGTTTTTT
TRBV5-1	TRBD1	14	NA	TRBJ2-3	CASSWTGSTDTQYF	TGCGCCAGCAGCTGGACAGGTAGCACAGATACGCAGTATTTT
TRBV27	TRBD2	17	NA	TRBJ2-5	CASSTIPWTRDQETQYF	TGTGCCAGCAGTACTATCCCATGGACTAGAGACCAAGAGACCCAGTACTTC
TRBV11-2	NA	14	NA	TRBJ2-7	CASRRGAGNHEQYF	TGTGCCAGCAGGCGGGGTGCAGGAAACCACGAGCAGTACTTC
TRBV28	TRBD1	15	once	TRBJ2-7	CASRSGTGIPNEQYF	TGTGCCAGCAGATCCGGGACAGGGATTCCTAACGAGCAGTACTTC
TRBV6-1	NA	13	NA	TRBJ2-5	CASTNYIQETQYF	TGTGCCAGCACAAACTATATCCAAGAGACCCAGTACTTC
TRBV5-1	NA	14	few	TRBJ1-5	CASSLGSGNQPQHF	TGCGCCAGCAGCTTGGGCTCAGGCAATCAGCCCCAGCATTTT
TRBV9	TRBD2	12	NA	TRBJ2-3	CASSDTGTRVYF	TGTGCCAGCAGTGACACCGGGACTAGGGTGTATTTT
TRBV5-1	TRBD1	18	NA	TRBJ2-7	CASSSPTEVQGAYYEQYF	TGCGCCAGCAGCTCCCCAACCGAAGTACAGGGGGCATACTACGAGCAGTACTTC
TRBV7-8	TRBD1	16	NA	TRBJ1-2	CASSLGSDGTGNGYTF	TGCGCCAGCAGCTTAGGGTCCGACGGGACAGGGAATGGCTACACCTTC
TRBV30	TRBD2	14	NA	TRBJ2-7	CAWSVASGGYEQYF	TGTGCCTGGAGTGTCGCTAGCGGGGGGTACGAGCAGTACTTC
TRBV10-1	NA	16	NA	TRBJ2-5	CASSEVAFQVQETQYF	TGCGCCAGCAGTGAGGTGGCTTTTCAGGTCCAAGAGACCCAGTACTTC
TRBV2	NA	14	NA	TRBJ2-2	CASSEVGNTGELFF	TGTGCCAGCAGTGAGGTCGGGAACACCGGGGAGCTGTTTTTT
TRBV27	NA	15	NA	TRBJ1-3	CASSPTGSSGNTIYF	TGTGCCAGCAGTCCCACAGGGAGCTCTGGAAACACCATATATTTT
TRBV5-1	NA	16	NA	TRBJ2-4	CASSSERLLAKNIQYF	TGCGCCAGCAGCTCCGAGCGGTTACTAGCCAAAAACATTCAGTACTTC
TRBV7-3	NA	15	NA	TRBJ2-2	CASSFSGANTGELFF	TGTGCCAGCAGCTTTTCAGGGGCGAACACCGGGGAGCTGTTTTTT
TRBV2	NA	12	few	TRBJ1-1	CASRQSNTEAFF	TGTGCCAGCAGACAGTCTAACACTGAAGCTTTCTTT
TRBV6-5	NA	13	NA	TRBJ2-7	CASSRTYSYEQYF	TGTGCCAGCAGTCGGACATACTCCTACGAGCAGTACTTC